These 20 T cell receptor beta chains were all obtained from the same sample, sequenced in a study of CD8 T cells in Susac syndrome. Reverse transcription used about 0.45 to 1 ug RNA and random hexamers. TCRdb re-derived calls from the immunoSEQ multiplex PCR reads in MiXCR, one entry per CDR3 protein. The sample has about 25,000 distinct CDR3 sequences, approximately 94% seen once. Sequenced input: CD8+ T cells from PBMCs. The receptor source for this set is a human donor in good health.

The rearrangement joins TRBV6-2 or TRBV6-3 to TRBJ1-2; a possible D gene is TRBD1 (6 bases). The CDR3 is 13 amino acids. Germline V gives CDR1 MNHEY, CDR2 SVGEGT. V was trimmed by 6 bases and J by 6 bases, leaving 14 bases between them. The CDR3 reads CASSNREGNGYTF. As DNA, the CDR3 is TGTGCCAGCAGCAACAGGGAGGGGAATGGCTACACCTTC.

This rearrangement joins TRBV7-8 to TRBJ1-1, with D tentatively TRBD1 (5 bases). In germline, CDR1 is SGHVS, CDR2 FQNEAQ. The CDR3 has 15 amino acids. V was clipped by 5 bases and J by 1 base, with 14 bases between them. CDR3 nucleotides: TGTGCCAGCAGCGCGGGACGGGGGGGGAACACTGAAGCTTTCTTT. As protein: CASSAGRGGNTEAFF.

This chain links TRBV4-3 with TRBJ2-2, with D perhaps TRBD1 (6 bases). V was cut by 3 bases and J by 4 bases, with 12 bases left in between. CDR3 length equals 15 residues. CDR1 LGHNA and CDR2 YSLEER come from the germline V gene. The CDR3 DNA reads as TGCGCCAGCAGCCACGGCACAGGGTTCACCGGGGAGCTGTTTTTT. It translates to CASSHGTGFTGELFF.

J is TRBJ2-7 and V is TRBV6-5; the D gene is possibly TRBD2 (6 bases). Germline V CDR1 and CDR2: MNHEY, SVGAGI. Trimming cost V 5 bases and J 2 bases, with 16 bases left between them. The CDR3 sequence is 15 residues long. The CDR3 DNA sequence: TGTGCCAGCAGTGTATTCGGAGGGAGCACCTACGAGCAGTACTTC. This translates into CASSVFGGSTYEQYF.

The gene calls are TRBV11-2 and TRBJ1-2, with D unclear. This CDR3 region has 13 residues. V was pared by 2 bases and J by 7 bases, with 11 bases between. CDR1 SGHAT and CDR2 FQNNGV come from the germline V gene. CDR3 amino acids: CASSLSAGSGYTF. In DNA, the CDR3 is TGTGCCAGCAGCTTAAGCGCAGGCTCTGGCTACACCTTC.

The chain joins TRBV5-5 to TRBJ1-1; D possibly corresponds to TRBD1 (5 bases). The V and J ends lost 3 bases and 1 base respectively, with 25 bases between them. This CDR3 contains 19 residues. CDR1 SGHKS and CDR2 YYEKEE come from the germline V gene (reference sequence). The CDR3 region is CASSSGGGAARGSNTEAFF. The DNA for the CDR3 is TGTGCCAGCAGCTCGGGGGGTGGGGCTGCAAGGGGTTCGAACACTGAAGCTTTCTTT.

The CDR3 sequence: CSVEDPGQGGRETQYF. The CDR3 nucleotides are TGCAGCGTTGAAGATCCTGGACAGGGAGGACGGGAGACCCAGTACTTC. This chain joins TRBV29-1 and TRBJ2-5, with TRBD1 matching over 8 bases. The length of the CDR3 is 16 residues. With V trimmed by 0 bases and J by 5 bases, 11 bases remained unmatched. The germline V gene has CDR1 SQVTM and CDR2 ANQGSEA.

The chain uses TRBV29-1 and TRBJ1-2; no firm D call. V was pared by 8 bases and J by 3 bases, with 25 bases between. From germline, CDR1 is SQVTM and CDR2 ANQGSEA. The CDR3 consists of 16 residues. For the CDR3, the DNA is TGCAGCTCAAATGGAGACTCGACCCGAGGAGACTATGGCTACACCTTC. This sequence encodes CSSNGDSTRGDYGYTF.

V usage is TRBV6-2 or TRBV6-3 and J usage is TRBJ2-6; D ambiguous. Per germline, CDR1 MNHEY and CDR2 SVGEGT. The CDR3 has 14 amino acids. The V end was cut by 5 bases, the J end by 4 bases, with 9 bases between. CDR3 sequence reads: CASSRQAGANVLTF. CDR3 in DNA: TGTGCCAGCAGTCGTCAGGCGGGGGCCAACGTCCTGACTTTC.

V is TRBV5-6 and J is TRBJ2-1, with TRBD1 matching 8 bases. This CDR3 comprises 16 residues. Trimming at V came to 4 bases and at J to 0 bases, leaving 6 bases not matched to a gene. Germline CDR1 and CDR2: SGHDT and YYEEEE. CDR3 sequence: CASSPITGGSYNEQFF. CDR3 bases: TGTGCCAGCAGCCCTATTACAGGGGGCTCCTACAATGAGCAGTTCTTC.

The V gene is TRBV7-9, the J gene TRBJ1-1; D not resolved. Germline loops: CDR1 SEHNR, CDR2 FQNEAQ (reference sequence). The V gene lost 1 base and the J gene lost 0 bases, with 15 bases spanning the gap. CDR3 length equals 17 residues. The CDR3 here is CASSLVPPVSMNTEAFF. The DNA of the CDR3 is TGTGCCAGCAGCTTAGTCCCCCCCGTCAGCATGAACACTGAAGCTTTCTTT.

The chain has TRBV5-1 and TRBJ2-7; 8 positions match TRBD1. Germline CDR1 is SGHRS and CDR2 is YFSETQ. Trimming took 8 bases from V and 3 from J; bases not matched to a gene: 10. The CDR3 spans 14 residues. The CDR3 DNA reads TGCGCCAGTAAAACCGGGACAGGAATCTACGAGCAGTACTTC. Protein sequence: CASKTGTGIYEQYF.

The V call is TRBV7-2, the J call TRBJ1-2, with D perhaps TRBD1 (5 bases). The V and J ends lost 4 bases and 8 bases respectively, with 14 bases between them. The CDR3 extends over 13 amino acids. Per germline, CDR1 SGHTA and CDR2 FQGNSA. CDR3 sequence: CASSSRGGEGYTF. In DNA form, the CDR3 reads TGTGCCAGCAGCTCCCGGGGCGGGGAGGGCTACACCTTC.

The gene calls are TRBV7-9 and TRBJ1-6; possibly TRBD1 for D (6 bases). Germline loops: CDR1 SEHNR, CDR2 FQNEAQ (reference sequence). Trimming took 2 bases from V and 7 from J, leaving 15 bases between them. The CDR3 extends over 16 amino acids. The CDR3 reads CASSLTRGPNNSPLHF. In nucleotides, the CDR3 is TGTGCCAGCAGCTTAACGCGGGGGCCGAACAATTCACCCCTCCACTTT.

This clonotype is a singleton in its sample. The CDR3, as DNA: TGTGCCAGCAGCACCCAGGGAGGCGGGGGTAGATCCTACGAGCAGTACTTC. Residues: CASSTQGGGGRSYEQYF. This chain joins TRBV7-2 and TRBJ2-7; 7 bases are shared with TRBD2. This CDR3 is 17 amino acids long. CDR1 is SGHTA and CDR2 is FQGNSA in the germline V gene. After removal of 5 bases from V and 1 base from J, the junction contained 14 bases not matched to a gene.

With regard to this clonotype: One end of the junction fails to match germline, which may point to a read error. The chain has TRBV2 and TRBJ2-1, with D perhaps matching TRBD1 (6 bases). CDR1 and CDR2 (germline): SNHLY, FYNNEI. The CDR3 totals 10 residues. The CDR3 sequence: CASSTTDSGF. The CDR3 coding sequence is TGTGCCAGCAGTACAACGGACAGTGGCTTC.

The rearrangement links TRBV7-9 to TRBJ1-6; D may be TRBD1 (5 bases). Deletions cut 0 bases from V and 15 bases from J, with 12 bases between. Germline loops: CDR1 SEHNR, CDR2 FQNEAQ (reference sequence). This CDR3 is 13 amino acids long. CDR3 residues: CASSLARDQRLHF. The CDR3 DNA is TGTGCCAGCAGCTTAGCGCGGGACCAGCGCCTCCACTTT.

The chain couples TRBV6-6 to TRBJ2-3; D remains ambiguous. Germline CDR1 and CDR2: MNHNY and SVGAGI (reference sequence). Trimming left V 2 bases short and J 2 bases short, with 8 bases between. The CDR3 runs 14 residues. CDR3 nucleotides: TGTGCCAGCAGTTACATGACTTACACAGATACGCAGTATTTT. Translating it yields CASSYMTYTDTQYF.

This clonotype was found once. This chain joins TRBV25-1 and TRBJ2-1; D tentatively fits TRBD1 or TRBD2 (5 bases each). Trimming took off 1 base at V and 7 bases at J, with 8 bases between the two ends. The CDR3 contains 13 residues. Per the germline V gene, CDR1 is MGHDK and CDR2 is SYGVNS. The CDR3 nucleotides read TGTGCCAGCAGTGAATTTGGGGGAAATGAGCAGTTCTTC. Translated: CASSEFGGNEQFF.

Turning to this clonotype: One end of the junction is discordant with germline, which a read error may explain. This chain joins TRBV20-1 and TRBJ2-7; D gene uncertain. The CDR3 is made up of 13 amino acids. The germline V gene has CDR1 DFQATT and CDR2 SNEGSKA (reference sequence). The chain's CDR3 is CSARFGSNYEQHF. CDR3 DNA: TGCAGTGCTAGGTTCGGATCAAACTACGAGCAGCACTTC.